What follows are 25 T cell receptor beta chains derived from one specimen sequenced in a study of OX40 agonist ivuxolimab in advanced cancers. The table came from immunoSEQ multiplex PCR; TCRdb's copy has only in-frame clones and leaves some out. The sample holds some 43,000 clones; just under 95% are singletons and the top ten take roughly 9.6%. This specimen consisted of CD4+ or CD8+ T cells sorted from blood, obtained in a trial of the OX40 agonist ivuxolimab. Receptor source: an adult with an advanced solid tumor such as melanoma, head and neck, liver or kidney cancer.

The chain couples TRBV7-9 to TRBJ2-7; 12 nucleotides agree with TRBD2. Trimming at V came to 5 bases and at J to 0 bases, leaving 8 bases not matched to a gene. The germline CDR1 and CDR2 sequences are SEHNR and FQNEAQ (reference sequence). The CDR3 consists of 17 residues. The chain's CDR3 is CASSPGLAGLFSYEQYF. The CDR3 DNA is TGTGCCAGCAGCCCAGGACTAGCGGGATTATTCTCCTACGAGCAGTACTTC.

The chain links TRBV2 to TRBJ1-2; D unclear. Germline V gene sequence: CDR1 SNHLY, CDR2 FYNNEI. CDR3 length equals 11 residues. V was shortened by 3 bases and J by 8 bases, with 7 bases between the two germline ends. The CDR3 DNA is TGTGCCAGCAGTGACTTAGGGGGCTACACCTTC. It encodes CASSDLGGYTF.

This chain links TRBV7-8 with TRBJ2-1, with TRBD2 as a possible D gene (6 bases). CDR1 and CDR2 (germline): SGHVS, FQNEAQ. V shed 5 bases and J shed 8 bases, with 13 bases lying between them. This CDR3 region has 13 residues. CDR3 residues: CASSQGLGHEQFF. The CDR3 DNA reads TGTGCCAGCAGCCAGGGACTTGGCCATGAGCAGTTCTTC.

The chain employs TRBV27 and TRBJ2-7; 10 bases map to TRBD2. The CDR3 totals 15 residues. Germline V lookup: CDR1 MNHEY, CDR2 SMNVEV (reference sequence). With V trimmed by 3 bases and J by 7 bases, 9 bases remained unmatched. DNA of the CDR3: TGTGCCAGCAGTTTTCTCCTAGCGGGAGTGGGGGAGCAGTACTTC. Protein sequence: CASSFLLAGVGEQYF.

The chain combines TRBV14 with TRBJ1-2; no definite D call. The CDR3 length is 11 residues. Germline V gives CDR1 SGHDN, CDR2 FVKESK. The V and J ends lost 11 bases and 3 bases respectively, with 10 bases between them. CDR3 coding DNA: TGTGCCTCGAGGGCGGACTATGGCTACACCTTC. Its protein product is CASRADYGYTF.

The chain is built from TRBV28 and TRBJ2-7, with TRBD1 matching 10 bases. V shed 5 bases and J 5 bases; nucleotides not matched to a gene: 6. Germline values: CDR1 MDHEN, CDR2 SYDVKM. There are 14 residues in the CDR3. The chain's CDR3 is CASSVGQGLDEQYF. CDR3 DNA sequence: TGTGCCAGCAGTGTGGGACAGGGGCTCGACGAGCAGTACTTC.

The chain combines TRBV14 with TRBJ2-3; TRBD1 aligns across 10 bases. From germline, CDR1 is SGHDN and CDR2 FVKESK. V dropped 1 base and J dropped 3; count of bases not matched to a gene: 4. This CDR3 has 16 amino acids. As DNA, the CDR3 is TGTGCCAGCAGCCAAGCCGGGACAGGGGTTACAGATACGCAGTATTTT. It yields the protein CASSQAGTGVTDTQYF.

This clone appeared once. The chain employs TRBV12-5 and TRBJ2-3; no clear D. Germline V gene lookup returns CDR1 LGHNT and CDR2 FRNRAP. With 2 bases removed from V and 2 bases from J, the gap between germline ends came to 2 bases. CDR3 length: 12 amino acids. The CDR3 nucleotides read TGTGCTAGTGGTTTGACCACAGATACGCAGTATTTT. It codes for CASGLTTDTQYF.

The chain is built from TRBV7-3 and TRBJ2-7; TRBD1 aligns across 7 bases. Germline loops: CDR1 SGHTA, CDR2 FQGTGA. CDR3 length: 14 amino acids. Trimming removed 5 bases from V and 6 bases from J; junction bases left unmatched: 10. The CDR3 coding sequence is TGTGCCAGCAGCCGGGCCGGGACAGAGGGCGAGCAGTACTTC. Translated, it gives CASSRAGTEGEQYF.

The chain employs TRBV2 and TRBJ2-5; 8 bases line up with TRBD2. The CDR3 sequence is 13 residues long. In germline, CDR1 is SNHLY, CDR2 FYNNEI. Trimming took 6 bases from V and 5 from J; bases not matched to a gene: 5. CDR3 nucleotides: TGTGCCAGCAGATCGGGAGGGCCGGAGACCCAGTACTTC. Its translation is CASRSGGPETQYF.

This clone was counted once. The chain combines TRBV28 with TRBJ2-1; TRBD2 is a possible D gene (5 bases). The V gene lost 11 bases and the J gene lost 1 base, with 9 bases spanning the gap. The CDR3 has 12 amino acids. Germline values: CDR1 MDHEN, CDR2 SYDVKM. The CDR3 coding sequence is TGTGCCCTGAGAGGGTCCTACAATGAGCAGTTCTTC. Translating it yields CALRGSYNEQFF.

V is TRBV5-4 and J is TRBJ1-4; no clear D. The CDR3 has 15 amino acids. Germline values: CDR1 SGHNT, CDR2 YYREEE (reference sequence). V lost 2 bases and J lost 8, with 16 bases in between. In nucleotides, the CDR3 is TGTGCCAGCAGCTTTGGTGGCAGCTCGGTCGAAAAACTGTTTTTT. Translated: CASSFGGSSVEKLFF.

The chain links TRBV6-5 to TRBJ1-2; unclear D gene. Germline V gene lookup returns CDR1 MNHEY and CDR2 SVGAGI. V was shortened by 1 base and J by 3 bases, with 12 bases between the two germline ends. The CDR3 spans 15 residues. In DNA, the CDR3 is TGTGCCAGCAGTTACTGGGAGGGTACCGACTATGGCTACACCTTC. This gives the protein CASSYWEGTDYGYTF.

The chain links TRBV5-1 to TRBJ2-1; perhaps TRBD2 as D (6 bases). Germline CDR1 is SGHRS and CDR2 is YFSETQ. The CDR3 contains 17 residues. The V gene lost 3 bases and the J gene lost 2 bases, with 18 bases spanning the gap. The CDR3 region is CASSWTTSTNPYNEQFF. For the CDR3, the DNA is TGCGCCAGCAGCTGGACCACTAGCACAAACCCCTACAATGAGCAGTTCTTC.

This clone came up once. V and J are TRBV5-4 and TRBJ2-3; 8 bases align to TRBD1. Unmatched junction bases numbered 8, after V lost 6 bases and J lost 5 bases. The CDR3 spans 14 residues. Looked up from germline, CDR1 is SGHNT and CDR2 is YYREEE (reference sequence). CDR3 DNA sequence: TGTGCCAGCACCATACAGGGGGTTATAGATACGCAGTATTTT. The encoded protein is CASTIQGVIDTQYF.

V gene TRBV4-3 combines with J gene TRBJ2-1; 12 bases agree with TRBD2. CDR3 length equals 17 residues. V lost 4 bases and J lost 10; bases outside the gene matches: 14. CDR1 and CDR2 (germline): LGHNA, YSLEER. DNA for the CDR3: TGCGCCAGCAGCCCTCGGACTAGCGGGACCGTTAGTAGAGAGCAGTTCTTC. Its protein is CASSPRTSGTVSREQFF.

This rearrangement joins TRBV7-8 to TRBJ2-7; D tentatively fits TRBD1 or TRBD2 (5 bases each). The V and J ends lost 1 base and 1 base respectively, with 17 bases between them. Germline loops: CDR1 SGHVS, CDR2 FQNEAQ. The CDR3 totals 17 residues. The CDR3 region is CASSLDSGRGISYEQYF. DNA of the CDR3: TGTGCCAGCAGCTTAGACTCAGGGAGAGGGATTTCCTACGAGCAGTACTTC.

DNA for the CDR3: TGTGCCAGCAGCCCTCCCGGTGGCCCGGCCGACAATGAGCAGTTCTTC. Translation: CASSPPGGPADNEQFF. The chain employs TRBV9 and TRBJ2-1; D is undetermined. V lost 4 bases, J lost 5 bases, and 19 bases lay in between. The CDR3 sequence is 16 residues long. The germline CDR1 and CDR2 sequences are SGDLS and YYNGEE.

The chain carries TRBV19 and TRBJ1-1; D not resolved. Per the germline V gene, CDR1 is LNHDA and CDR2 is SQIVND (reference sequence). V lost 7 bases, J lost 0 bases, and 18 bases lay in between. This CDR3 region has 16 residues. For the CDR3, the DNA is TGTGCCAGTAACCCTAGGAGGGCGATGATGAACACTGAAGCTTTCTTT. It translates to CASNPRRAMMNTEAFF.

CDR3 sequence: CASSLVFPAGGSYEQYF. The DNA for the CDR3 is TGTGCCAGCAGCTTAGTCTTTCCTGCGGGAGGCTCCTACGAGCAGTACTTC. This chain joins TRBV11-2 and TRBJ2-7, with 8 bases that match TRBD2. V dropped 1 base and J dropped 0; count of bases not matched to a gene: 8. This CDR3 is built from 17 residues. Per germline, CDR1 SGHAT and CDR2 FQNNGV. The full variable domain, completed using reference TRBV11-2 and TRBJ2-7, is EAGVAQSPRYKIIEKRQSVAFWCNPISGHATLYWYQQILGQGPKLLIQFQNNGVVDDSQLPKDRFSAERLKGVDSTLKIQPAKLEDSAVYLCASSLVFPAGGSYEQYFGPGTRLTVT.

This chain joins TRBV9 and TRBJ2-6; 9 bases fit TRBD1. There are 18 residues in the CDR3. With 3 bases clipped from V and 0 bases from J, the junction kept 7 bases outside the gene matches. Germline V gene data show CDR1 as SGDLS and CDR2 as YYNGEE. This chain's CDR3 is CASSAWTGVHSGANVLTF. As DNA, the CDR3 is TGTGCCAGCAGCGCCTGGACAGGGGTCCACTCTGGGGCCAACGTCCTGACTTTC. The full variable domain, rest sourced from reference TRBV9 and TRBJ2-6, is DSGVTQTPKHLITATGQRVTLRCSPRSGDLSVYWYQQSLDQGLQFLIQYYNGEERAKGNILERFSAQQFPDLHSELNLSSLELGDSALYFCASSAWTGVHSGANVLTFGAGSRLTVL.

The rearrangement uses TRBV2 and TRBJ2-3; D is ambiguous. V was shortened by 8 bases and J by 5 bases, with 2 bases between the two germline ends. In germline, CDR1 is SNHLY, CDR2 FYNNEI. The CDR3 extends over 9 amino acids. The CDR3 bases are TGTGCCAGCGGAGATACGCAGTATTTT. Protein product: CASGDTQYF.

The chain couples TRBV29-1 to TRBJ1-1; TRBD1 agrees at 11 bases. Germline V gives CDR1 SQVTM, CDR2 ANQGSEA. This CDR3 is built from 15 residues. The J segment lost 4 bases and the V segment lost 3 bases, leaving 7 bases of the junction unmatched. The DNA for the CDR3 is TGCAGCGTTGATACCGGGACAGGGGGTTTCACTGAAGCTTTCTTT. This encodes CSVDTGTGGFTEAFF.

V gene TRBV9 combines with J gene TRBJ1-3; D possibly corresponds to TRBD1 (5 bases). CDR1 SGDLS and CDR2 YYNGEE come from the germline V gene. V was cut by 0 bases and J by 0 bases, with 10 bases left in between. There are 16 residues in the CDR3. The CDR3 nucleotides are TGTGCCAGCAGCGTAGCTACAGGTTTCTCTGGAAACACCATATATTTT. Protein: CASSVATGFSGNTIYF.

This clone was recorded a few times. This chain links TRBV30 with TRBJ1-1; D gene unclear. Germline values: CDR1 GTSNPN, CDR2 SVGIG (reference sequence). The V gene lost 0 bases and the J gene lost 2 bases, with 4 bases spanning the gap. The CDR3 loop spans 12 amino acids. The chain's CDR3 is CAWSVLNTEAFF. The DNA for the CDR3 is TGTGCCTGGAGTGTACTCAACACTGAAGCTTTCTTT.